This TCR beta chain derives from a study of T-cell memory formation after mild COVID-19. The overall study: Clustering of TCRs was largely donor specific.

Per the germline V gene, CDR1 is LGHNA and CDR2 is YSLEER. V lost 0 bases and J 2 bases, leaving 11 bases between the germline ends. The CDR3 covers 15 residues. Whole-study findings and limits: Contracting clones localized mainly to CM and EM when CD4+ and mainly to EMRA when CD8+. CD4+ bias marked clones expanding day 15 to 37, unlike balanced contracting clones.

Using constant-segment primers, 5'RACE produced TCR alpha and TCR beta cDNA libraries carrying sample barcodes and UMIs. TCRdb re-called the 5' RACE reads through MiXCR, storing one row per CDR3 protein. This sample has about 470,000 distinct CDR3 sequences, with 18% found just once. Of note for this clonotype: Its antigen is not known.

The TCR originated in an adult woman who had mild COVID-19 (a few samples of this study predate the infection). Cell type and time point are not known. The chain combines TRBV4-3 with TRBJ2-7; D remains ambiguous. The sample was PBMCs or a T cell subset sorted from them (not recorded which). As DNA, the CDR3 is TGCGCCAGCAGCCAAGATATAAGCAGGACCTACGAGCAGTACTTC. This codes for CASSQDISRTYEQYF.